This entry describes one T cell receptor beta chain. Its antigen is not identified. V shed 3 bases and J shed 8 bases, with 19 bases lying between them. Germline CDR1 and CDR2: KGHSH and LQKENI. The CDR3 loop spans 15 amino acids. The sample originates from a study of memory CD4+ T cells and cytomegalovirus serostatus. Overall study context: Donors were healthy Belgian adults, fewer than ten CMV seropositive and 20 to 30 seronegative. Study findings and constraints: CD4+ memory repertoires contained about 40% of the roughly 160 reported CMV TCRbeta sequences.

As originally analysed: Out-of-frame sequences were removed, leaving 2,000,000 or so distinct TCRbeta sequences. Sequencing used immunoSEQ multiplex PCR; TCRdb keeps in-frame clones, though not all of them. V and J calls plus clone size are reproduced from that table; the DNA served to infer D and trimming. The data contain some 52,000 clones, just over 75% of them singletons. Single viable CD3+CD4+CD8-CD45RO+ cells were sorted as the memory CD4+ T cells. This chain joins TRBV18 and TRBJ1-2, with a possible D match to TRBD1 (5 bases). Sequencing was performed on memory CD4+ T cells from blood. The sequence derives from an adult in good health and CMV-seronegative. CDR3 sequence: CASSPQGGRLGGYTF. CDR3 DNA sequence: TGTGCCAGCTCACCTCAGGGAGGGAGACTTGGGGGCTACACCTTC.